The rows below give T cell receptor beta chains drawn from one sample of a study of blood T cell repertoires in COVID-19. TCRdb's copy holds only in-frame clones and misses some; the assay was immunoSEQ multiplex PCR. The sample holds around 250,000 clones, approximately 90% seen once. Input material: peripheral blood. Receptors were obtained from a man between 25 and 39 years old who had recovered from COVID-19. CDR3s include the opening cysteine and the closing phenylalanine or tryptophan. Each record gives: J gene, D gene, V gene, CDR3 protein. D genes are given only for firm matches.

TRBJ1-2,TRBD1,TRBV18,CASSSRTGTIYGYTF
TRBJ2-7,TRBD1,TRBV5-6,CASSFGTGAIGQYF
TRBJ1-3,TRBD1,TRBV5-1,CASSSGQGAYTIYF
TRBJ1-5,TRBD1,TRBV12-5,CASGGGTGIQPQHF
TRBJ2-5,TRBD1,TRBV10-3,CAIRAGQGATETQYF
TRBJ1-3,-,TRBV7-2,CASSLGPGGASGNTIYF
TRBJ2-7,-,TRBV12-5,CASGFLGLGYEQYF
TRBJ1-2,-,TRBV28,CATTQGPANYGYTF
TRBJ1-3,-,TRBV27,CASSFSASGNTIYF
TRBJ1-2,-,TRBV7-6,CASSSTVIGGDDGYTF
TRBJ1-1,-,TRBV5-1,CASSLVAGATEAFF
TRBJ2-7,TRBD1,TRBV7-9,CASSMTGINEQYF
TRBJ2-7,-,TRBV10-2,CASSESAPLLNYEQYF
TRBJ1-6,-,TRBV6-5,CASSYGFGRGSPLHF
TRBJ2-2,TRBD1,TRBV12-3/TRBV12-4,CASSTDRAGELFF